This T cell receptor beta chain was observed in a study of blood T cells in healthy people across ages (dated by TCRdb to the mid-2010s). Regarding the research as a whole: In model experiments, template switching captured roughly one uniquely barcoded TCR beta cDNA molecule for every two T cells. Age-related changes in TCR beta repertoire diversity were measured in the study by deep sequencing normalized with unique cDNA molecular identifiers. The study analyzed two additional independent replicas of 1 million unique cDNA reads from the same blood draw for two donors, one aged 18 to 30 and one aged 80 or older. To avoid experimental bias, donors of different ages were randomly spread across the sequencing lanes. The donors were split into four age groups: young (average 16 years), middle-aged (about 40), aged (62) and long-lived (roughly 88). The paper's findings and limits, for the study overall: Estimates of total diversity based on one million sequenced T cells were considered lower bounds and underestimates. As age increased, observed TCR beta diversity per million T cells dropped in a roughly linear way, and a significant reduction was already evident by age about 40. Because profiling used bulk unsorted PBMCs, naive and antigen-experienced compartments could not be compared conclusively. Compared with the aged group, the long-lived group had more naive CD4+ T cells, fewer expanded clones and increased TCR diversity, suggesting age selection. Because donor CMV infection status was unknown, age-related changes in expanded clonotypes were potentially confounded. Observed TCR beta diversity correlated strongly with the percentage of naive T cells measured by flow cytometry.

Donors were a few dozen systemically healthy Caucasian individuals from Russia aged about 6 to 100 years. Each donor gave ten milliliters of peripheral blood, drawn into EDTA-treated Vacutainer tubes. PBMCs were isolated by Ficoll-Paque density-gradient centrifugation, with at least 6 million obtained per sample. Trizol reagent was used to extract total RNA from the PBMCs, yielding at least 6 micrograms per sample. For every donor, flow cytometry on a PBMC aliquot measured the percentage of naive CD45RAhigh/CD27high T cells. The receptor library was made with 5' RACE. The run used an Illumina HiSeq 2500. A second roughly 6 to 12 cycle PCR used a sample-barcoded 5' primer and a J-beta primer mix. A template-switch 5' adaptor carrying 12 random nucleotides introduced a unique molecular identifier onto each TCR beta cDNA molecule. At least 2.5 million CDR3-containing paired-end reads were obtained from each sample. All of the RNA was converted into first-strand cDNA using the Mint cDNA synthesis kit, with a TRBC-specific oligonucleotide serving as the primer. Following uracil-DNA glycosylase treatment, all cDNA underwent a first 18-cycle PCR with the universal primers M1SS and BC2_uni_R. As for the authors' bioinformatics: Each sample was normalized by randomly selecting 1 million high-quality reads, each carrying a distinct molecular identifier. Instead of being binned into consensus sequences, reads that shared molecular identifiers were thrown out. MiTCR, with a Q25 quality threshold and the strictest error-elimination algorithm, was used for CDR3 identification, clonotype clustering and error correction. A nonparametric unseen species model using Euler transformation provided a lower-bound estimate of total TCR beta diversity. The public reads were reprocessed in TCRdb via fastp at Q25 and MiXCR, keeping in-frame beta chains. For every CDR3 protein sequence, its rows merge into one entry that carries the most common genes and DNA. Clone size and V and J calls follow TCRdb, not the original study. The sample profile shows roughly 680,000 distinct CDR3 sequences; 52% of them were found once. Together, the top ten hold approximately 13% of the sample.

Worth noting for this clonotype: Its antigen is currently not known. No base-level quality is on record; no much larger clone is a single base apart.

The germline V gene gives CDR1 as SGHRS and CDR2 as YFSETQ. The CDR3 numbers 15 residues from cysteine through phenylalanine. Only the CDR3 portion is preserved as DNA: 45 bases, with reading frame beginning at the first base. The sequence derives from a woman of 80 years or more in good health. Specimen: blood. The chain is made from TRBV5-1 and TRBJ2-4, and 9 bases in between align with TRBD1. The tail of the sequence fits TRBJ2-7 better, so the J call may be wrong. The nucleotide sequence is TGCGCCAGCAGCTTAGGGACAGGGAGGTCCTACGAGCAGTACTTC. Its protein reads: CASSLGTGRSYEQYF.